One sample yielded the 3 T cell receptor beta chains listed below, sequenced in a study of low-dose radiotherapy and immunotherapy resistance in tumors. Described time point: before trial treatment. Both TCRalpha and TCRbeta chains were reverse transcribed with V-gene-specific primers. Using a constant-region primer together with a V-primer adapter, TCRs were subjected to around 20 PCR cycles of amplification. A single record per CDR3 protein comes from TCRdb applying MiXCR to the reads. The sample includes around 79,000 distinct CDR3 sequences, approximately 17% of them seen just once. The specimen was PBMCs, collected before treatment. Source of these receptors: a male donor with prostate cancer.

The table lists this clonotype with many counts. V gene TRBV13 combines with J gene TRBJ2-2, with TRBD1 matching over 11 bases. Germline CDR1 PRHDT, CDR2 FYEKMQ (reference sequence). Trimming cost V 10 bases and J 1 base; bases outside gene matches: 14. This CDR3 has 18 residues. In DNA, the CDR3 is TGTGCCACCCTGGACAGGGGGCCCGTCTGGGGGAACACCGGGGAGCTGTTTTTT. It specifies CATLDRGPVWGNTGELFF.

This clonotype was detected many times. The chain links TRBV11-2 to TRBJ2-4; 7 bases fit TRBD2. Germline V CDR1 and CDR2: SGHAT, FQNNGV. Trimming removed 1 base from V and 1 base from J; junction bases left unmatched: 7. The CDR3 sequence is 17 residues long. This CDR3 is CASSLGGGVRAKNIQYF. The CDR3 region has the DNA TGTGCCAGCAGCTTAGGGGGGGGGGTTCGGGCCAAAAACATTCAGTACTTC.

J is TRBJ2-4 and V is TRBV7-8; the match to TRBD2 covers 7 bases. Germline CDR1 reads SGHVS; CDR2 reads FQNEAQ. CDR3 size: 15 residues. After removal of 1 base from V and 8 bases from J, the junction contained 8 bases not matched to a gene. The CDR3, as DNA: TGTGCCAGCAGCTTAGGCGGGCTAGCGGCAGACATTCAGTACTTC. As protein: CASSLGGLAADIQYF.